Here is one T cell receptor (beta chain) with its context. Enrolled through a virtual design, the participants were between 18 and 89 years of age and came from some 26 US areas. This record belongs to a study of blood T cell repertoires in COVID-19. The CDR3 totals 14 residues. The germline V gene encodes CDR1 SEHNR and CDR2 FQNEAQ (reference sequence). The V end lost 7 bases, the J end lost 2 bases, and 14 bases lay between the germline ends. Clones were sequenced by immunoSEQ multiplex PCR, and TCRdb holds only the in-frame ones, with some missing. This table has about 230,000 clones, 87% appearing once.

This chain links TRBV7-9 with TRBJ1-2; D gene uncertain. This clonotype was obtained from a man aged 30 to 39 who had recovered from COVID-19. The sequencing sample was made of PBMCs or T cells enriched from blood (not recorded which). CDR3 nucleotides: TGTGCCAGCACTCCTCTATGGGCCAACTATGGCTACACCTTC. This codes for CASTPLWANYGYTF.